Below, 11 T cell receptor beta chains from the same sample are listed, as sequenced in a study of cytomegalovirus exposure and HLA in healthy donors. TCRdb's copy holds only in-frame clones and misses some; the assay was immunoSEQ multiplex PCR. The sample gives approximately 280,000 clones, 86% of which show up once; approximately 1% is in the top ten. The sample taken for sequencing was PBMCs. These receptors all come from a woman in her late teens or twenties in good health and CMV-seronegative.

The chain links TRBV7-9 to TRBJ2-1, with a tentative D call TRBD1 (6 bases). Germline lookup yields CDR1 SEHNR and CDR2 FQNEAQ (reference sequence). V lost 5 bases, J lost 7 bases, and 21 bases lay in between. The CDR3 has 16 residues. The CDR3 bases are TGTGCCAGCAGCCCATTCGGACAGACTTGGGAGAATGAGCAGTTCTTC. It yields the protein CASSPFGQTWENEQFF.

There are a few counts of this clone. V gene TRBV19 combines with J gene TRBJ1-2; tentatively, D is TRBD1 (6 bases). Germline lookup yields CDR1 LNHDA and CDR2 SQIVND (reference sequence). CDR3 length: 17 amino acids. V dropped 1 base and J dropped 6 bases, with 21 bases sitting between them. The CDR3 region is CASSIAPSTGARHGYTF. The DNA of the CDR3 is TGTGCCAGTAGTATAGCCCCCTCGACAGGAGCCCGCCATGGCTACACCTTC.

This chain links TRBV11-2 with TRBJ2-1; a weak D match, TRBD1 (6 bases). The CDR3 contains 15 residues. Trimming shortened V by 0 bases and J by 9 bases, and 15 bases separated the two germline ends. Germline V gene sequence: CDR1 SGHAT, CDR2 FQNNGV. CDR3 bases: TGTGCCAGCAGCTTAGATTCAGGGGTTCGTGGTGAGCAGTTCTTC. Its protein is CASSLDSGVRGEQFF.

The chain is built from TRBV5-1 and TRBJ2-2; no definite D call. Trimming stripped 0 bases from V and 7 bases from J, with 4 bases between. CDR1 and CDR2 from the germline V gene are SGHRS and YFSETQ. This CDR3 has 12 amino acids. CDR3 DNA sequence: TGCGCCAGCAGCTTGGTCGGCGGGGAGCTGTTTTTT. This translates into CASSLVGGELFF.

The genes are TRBV4-3 and TRBJ2-5; D gene unclear. The CDR3 consists of 14 residues. V was trimmed by 1 base and J by 3 bases, leaving 9 bases between them. Germline CDR1 LGHNA, CDR2 YSLEER. CDR3 amino acids: CASSQGQAKETQYF. The CDR3 bases are TGCGCCAGCAGCCAAGGACAAGCCAAAGAGACCCAGTACTTC.

This clone was observed once. The CDR3 DNA follows: TGTGCCAGCAGTGAAATCGGAGGGAGTTCAGATACGCAGTATTTT. This encodes CASSEIGGSSDTQYF. This chain joins TRBV6-1 and TRBJ2-3; maybe TRBD2 (6 bases). Germline V lookup: CDR1 MNHNS, CDR2 SASEGT. V gave up 2 bases and J gave up 4 bases, with 13 bases separating them. The CDR3 covers 15 residues.

V is TRBV4-1 and J is TRBJ2-3, with D perhaps TRBD2 (6 bases). The germline CDR1 and CDR2 sequences are MGHRA and YSYEKL. V dropped 0 bases and J dropped 4 bases, with 17 bases sitting between them. This CDR3 contains 17 residues. The chain's CDR3 is CASSQEGTGGGSDTQYF. In DNA, the CDR3 is TGCGCCAGCAGCCAAGAGGGGACGGGTGGAGGGTCAGATACGCAGTATTTT.

In this sample, this clone turned up a few times. This sequence joins TRBV7-9 and TRBJ2-7, with 10 bases matching TRBD2. The germline V gene encodes CDR1 SEHNR and CDR2 FQNEAQ (reference sequence). J lost 0 bases, V lost 5 bases, and 4 bases had no gene match. This CDR3 has 15 residues. The CDR3 here is CASSVSGGRSYEQYF. The CDR3 DNA reads as TGTGCCAGCAGCGTTAGCGGGGGGCGCTCCTACGAGCAGTACTTC. The full variable domain, its missing parts supplied by reference TRBV7-9 and TRBJ2-7, is DTGVSQNPRHKITKRGQNVTFRCDPISEHNRLYWYRQTLGQGPEFLTYFQNEAQLEKSRLLSDRFSAERPKGSFSTLEIQRTEQGDSAMYLCASSVSGGRSYEQYFGPGTRLTVT.

This clone was recorded once. The rearrangement joins TRBV2 to TRBJ1-5; 9 bases align to TRBD1. CDR1 and CDR2 (germline): SNHLY, FYNNEI. The CDR3 runs 14 residues. V shed 5 bases, J shed 11 bases, and the junction held 10 bases outside the gene matches. CDR3 loop: CASSPQGALGAQHF. DNA of the CDR3: TGTGCCAGCAGTCCACAGGGGGCCTTGGGGGCCCAGCATTTT.

V is TRBV30 and J is TRBJ2-7, with D possibly matching TRBD1 (5 bases). This CDR3 has 15 amino acids. Germline V CDR1 and CDR2: GTSNPN, SVGIG (reference sequence). The germline V and J ends were trimmed by 1 base and 0 bases, with 13 bases remaining between them. CDR3 in DNA: TGTGCCTGGAGTGGGTTGACAGCCGGCTCCTACGAGCAGTACTTC. Protein product: CAWSGLTAGSYEQYF.

The V gene is TRBV5-4, the J gene TRBJ1-1, with D possibly matching TRBD1 (6 bases). This CDR3 contains 12 residues. Germline CDR1 reads SGHNT; CDR2 reads YYREEE (reference sequence). V gave up 5 bases and J gave up 9 bases, with 14 bases separating them. In nucleotides, the CDR3 is TGTGCCAGCAGTCAAGGGACATACCAAGCTTTCTTT. Translated, it gives CASSQGTYQAFF.